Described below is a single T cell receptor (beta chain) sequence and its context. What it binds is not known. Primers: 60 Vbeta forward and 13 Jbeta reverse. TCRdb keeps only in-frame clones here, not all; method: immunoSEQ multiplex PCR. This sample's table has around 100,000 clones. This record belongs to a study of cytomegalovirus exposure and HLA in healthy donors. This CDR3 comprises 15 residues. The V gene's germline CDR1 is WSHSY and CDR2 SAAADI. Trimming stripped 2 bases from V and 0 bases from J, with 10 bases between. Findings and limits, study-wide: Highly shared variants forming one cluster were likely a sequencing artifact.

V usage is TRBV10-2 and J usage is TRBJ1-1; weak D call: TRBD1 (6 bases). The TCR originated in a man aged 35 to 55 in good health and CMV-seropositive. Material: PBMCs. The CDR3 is CASSEGQLMNTEAFF. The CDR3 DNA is TGCGCCAGCAGTGAGGGACAGCTCATGAACACTGAAGCTTTCTTT.